This passage covers 12 T cell receptor beta chains from one sample sequenced in a study of cytomegalovirus exposure and HLA in healthy donors. The PCR used 60 Vbeta and 13 Jbeta primers. Profiled with immunoSEQ multiplex PCR; TCRdb holds only in-frame clones, not every one. The data hold around 110,000 clones, with approximately 80% observed a single time. Sample: PBMCs. These TCRs come from a woman aged 25 to 39 in good health and CMV-seronegative.

This clone was counted a few times. The gene calls are TRBV6-5 and TRBJ2-5; a weak D match, TRBD2 (5 bases). This CDR3 spans 13 amino acids. The germline V gene has CDR1 MNHEY and CDR2 SVGAGI. V lost 5 bases, J lost 1 base, and 8 bases lay in between. The CDR3 region has the DNA TGTGCCAGCAGTGGCCGGGGCCAAGAGACCCAGTACTTC. Its translation: CASSGRGQETQYF.

The V call is TRBV27, the J call TRBJ1-1; tentatively, D is TRBD1 (5 bases). CDR1 and CDR2 from the germline V gene are MNHEY and SMNVEV (reference sequence). This CDR3 contains 13 residues. Trimming took off 1 base at V and 7 bases at J, with 10 bases between the two ends. Written as DNA, the CDR3 is TGTGCCAGCAGTTTATTGGGGCAGAGTGAAGCTTTCTTT. This codes for CASSLLGQSEAFF.

The V and J genes are TRBV6-4 and TRBJ2-3; TRBD2 aligns across 10 bases. With 2 bases clipped from V and 0 bases from J, the junction kept 2 bases outside the gene matches. Per germline, CDR1 MRHNA and CDR2 SNTAGT. CDR3 length: 16 amino acids. CDR3 in DNA: TGTGCCAGCAGTGACCTAGCGGGAGCTAGCACAGATACGCAGTATTTT. This encodes CASSDLAGASTDTQYF.

This sequence joins TRBV19 and TRBJ2-6; D may be TRBD2 (5 bases). CDR3 length: 15 residues. Germline CDR1 reads LNHDA; CDR2 reads SQIVND (reference sequence). Deletions cut 7 bases from V and 4 bases from J, with 14 bases between. In DNA form, the CDR3 reads TGTGCCAGTACAGCTAGCTTTTCCGGGGCCAACGTCCTGACTTTC. Residues: CASTASFSGANVLTF. The full variable domain, with the rest looked up from reference TRBV19 and TRBJ2-6, is DGGITQSPKYLFRKEGQNVTLSCEQNLNHDAMYWYRQDPGQGLRLIYYSQIVNDFQKGDIAEGYSVSREKKESFPLTVTSAQKNPTAFYLCASTASFSGANVLTFGAGSRLTVL.

The chain combines TRBV5-6 with TRBJ2-7; D may be TRBD2 (6 bases). This CDR3 has 15 residues. Germline CDR1 reads SGHDT; CDR2 reads YYEEEE. V lost 3 bases, J lost 2 bases, and 15 bases lay in between. The CDR3 DNA follows: TGTGCCAGCAGCTGGTTCGGGGGACTCACCTACGAGCAGTACTTC. Its protein is CASSWFGGLTYEQYF.

The chain couples TRBV28 to TRBJ2-7; 8 nucleotides match TRBD2. V dropped 2 bases and J dropped 7; count of bases not matched to a gene: 10. The CDR3 covers 15 residues. From germline, CDR1 is MDHEN and CDR2 SYDVKM. DNA of the CDR3: TGTGCCAGCAGTTTAAGCGCGGGAGGAGGTCGGGAGCAGTACTTC. Translating it yields CASSLSAGGGREQYF.

This chain joins TRBV21-1 and TRBJ2-2; the table's D call of TRBD2 was not tested on the DNA. TRBV21-1 corresponds to a pseudogene. The CDR3 loop spans 15 amino acids. The CDR3 DNA sequence: TGTGCCAGCAGCGGGGGGACTCTCCCTGTCGGGGAGCTGTTTTTT. It yields the protein CASSGGTLPVGELFF.

The V call is TRBV10-1, the J call TRBJ1-5, with D perhaps matching TRBD1 (5 bases). CDR1 and CDR2 (germline): WNHNN, SYGVQD (reference sequence). V gave up 5 bases and J gave up 4 bases, with 18 bases separating them. This CDR3 has 16 residues. This CDR3 is CASSPLLQVPNQPQHF. DNA of the CDR3: TGCGCCAGCAGTCCTCTATTACAGGTTCCGAATCAGCCCCAGCATTTT.

The rearrangement joins TRBV28 to TRBJ2-1; 13 bases line up with TRBD2. Looked up from germline, CDR1 is MDHEN and CDR2 is SYDVKM. With V trimmed by 3 bases and J by 9 bases, 8 bases remained unmatched. There are 16 residues in the CDR3. CDR3 nucleotide sequence: TGTGCCAGCAGTTTGGGGGGACTAGCGGGAAAAGTTGAGCAGTTCTTC. It is translated as CASSLGGLAGKVEQFF.

This chain connects TRBV20-1 to TRBJ2-5; D is perhaps TRBD1 (5 bases). The end of the DNA fits TRBJ2-7 better, so the J call may be wrong. Per germline, CDR1 DFQATT and CDR2 SNEGSKA (reference sequence). The CDR3 totals 10 residues. For the CDR3, the DNA is TGCAGTACAGGTCTCTACGAGCAGTACTTC. This encodes CSTGLYEQYF.

V is TRBV14 and J is TRBJ2-7; 9 bases are shared with TRBD1. V trimming: 2 bases; J trimming: 2 bases; junction bases outside the gene matches: 10. The CDR3 is 17 amino acids. Germline loops: CDR1 SGHDN, CDR2 FVKESK. The CDR3 here is CASSQRTGTGRPYEQYF. The DNA of the CDR3 is TGTGCCAGCAGCCAACGCACCGGGACAGGGCGCCCCTACGAGCAGTACTTC.

The table lists this clone with a few counts. The rearrangement links TRBV19 to TRBJ1-1; D not certain. The germline V gene has CDR1 LNHDA and CDR2 SQIVND (reference sequence). V was cut by 8 bases and J by 2 bases, with 9 bases left in between. The CDR3 has 12 amino acids. CDR3 bases: TGTGCCAGTCGGTTCCCCAACACTGAAGCTTTCTTT. Translation: CASRFPNTEAFF.